These 10 T cell receptor beta chains originate from one sample sequenced in a study of human T cells and chemical hapten exposure. From the RACE reads, TCRdb called clonotypes with MiXCR, one entry per CDR3 protein. The data contain some 110,000 distinct CDR3 sequences, 12% of them singletons. Time point specified: pre-sensitization, week 0. The treatment here: therapeutic diphenylcyclopropenone sensitization with weekly scalp DPC. The sample consisted of whole blood, taken in connection with sensitization to the hapten diphenylcyclopropenone (DPC). The receptors here all came from a woman aged 50 to 60 with alopecia areata. Some clones in this sample may be carry-over from other donors' samples.

This clonotype turned up a few times. The chain carries TRBV19 and TRBJ2-6; D not resolved. Germline V gene sequence: CDR1 LNHDA, CDR2 SQIVND (reference sequence). Deletions cut 1 base from V and 0 bases from J, with 13 bases between. This CDR3 has 18 amino acids. CDR3 protein: CASSIGFRPPSGANVLTF. DNA for the CDR3: TGTGCCAGTAGTATAGGGTTCAGACCCCCCTCTGGGGCCAACGTCCTGACTTTC.

This chain joins TRBV5-4 and TRBJ2-3; D is unclear. V was shortened by 4 bases and J by 0 bases, with 15 bases between the two germline ends. The CDR3 consists of 16 residues. Looked up from germline, CDR1 is SGHNT and CDR2 is YYREEE (reference sequence). The CDR3 loop reads CASSQPGRPSTDTQYF. For the CDR3, the DNA is TGTGCCAGCAGCCAACCGGGCCGTCCTAGCACAGATACGCAGTATTTT.

This clonotype was seen a few times. CDR3 region: CASTLGTNTEAFF. CDR3 coding DNA: TGTGCCAGCACCCTGGGGACGAACACTGAAGCTTTCTTT. The rearrangement links TRBV6-5 to TRBJ1-1; tentatively, D is TRBD1 (5 bases). Trimming left V 7 bases short and J 1 base short, with 10 bases between. The germline gives CDR1 MNHEY, CDR2 SVGAGI. The CDR3 has 13 residues.

This clonotype was seen only a few times. V and J are TRBV11-2 and TRBJ2-5; a possible D gene is TRBD1 (6 bases). V lost 4 bases to trimming and J lost 5 bases, with 11 bases between them. CDR1 is SGHAT and CDR2 is FQNNGV in the germline V gene. CDR3 length: 13 amino acids. Here the CDR3 reads CASSSEGEETQYF. Written as DNA, the CDR3 is TGTGCCAGCAGCTCCGAGGGGGAGGAGACCCAGTACTTC.

This clonotype was detected a few times. The rearrangement joins TRBV27 to TRBJ1-2; 8 nucleotides agree with TRBD1. The CDR3 runs to 15 residues. Germline V lookup: CDR1 MNHEY, CDR2 SMNVEV (reference sequence). J was trimmed by 1 base and V by 7 bases; bases with no gene match: 8. The CDR3: CASKWTGTLNYGYTF. CDR3 bases: TGTGCCAGCAAGTGGACAGGGACTCTTAACTATGGCTACACCTTC.

The J gene is TRBJ1-5, the V gene TRBV18; 9 nucleotides align to TRBD1. Trimming took 6 bases from V and 5 from J; bases not matched to a gene: 8. Germline CDR1 KGHSH, CDR2 LQKENI. This CDR3 spans 15 amino acids. This CDR3 reads CASSLGTGTDQPQHF. The CDR3 bases are TGTGCCAGCTCCCTAGGGACAGGGACTGATCAGCCCCAGCATTTT.

This clonotype was counted between two and nine times. This chain connects TRBV5-1 to TRBJ1-4; 9 bases match TRBD1. CDR3 length: 15 residues. From germline, CDR1 is SGHRS and CDR2 YFSETQ. The trim removed 2 bases at V and 8 bases at J, leaving 7 bases unmatched. CDR3 amino acids: CASSFLGQGNEKLFF. The CDR3, as DNA: TGCGCCAGCAGCTTCTTGGGACAGGGTAACGAAAAACTGTTTTTT.

V usage is TRBV6-1 and J usage is TRBJ1-1, with 7 bases aligning to TRBD1. The germline V gene has CDR1 MNHNS and CDR2 SASEGT. The V gene end was trimmed by 5 bases and the J gene end by 0 bases; junction bases not matched to a gene: 15. The CDR3 length is 18 residues. The CDR3 here is CASSPARTGAIMNTEAFF. DNA for the CDR3: TGTGCCAGCAGTCCCGCCAGGACAGGCGCCATCATGAACACTGAAGCTTTCTTT.

The sample holds a few counts of this clonotype. The chain carries TRBV29-1 and TRBJ2-1, with D possibly called TRBD1 or TRBD2 (5 bases each). Germline values: CDR1 SQVTM, CDR2 ANQGSEA. The V end lost 6 bases, the J end lost 4 bases, and 13 bases lay between the germline ends. The CDR3 totals 13 residues. The CDR3 sequence is CSVGTTEYNEQFF. In nucleotides, the CDR3 is TGCAGCGTCGGGACGACTGAGTACAATGAGCAGTTCTTC.

The V and J genes are TRBV20-1 and TRBJ1-1; D remains ambiguous. Per the germline V gene, CDR1 is DFQATT and CDR2 is SNEGSKA (reference sequence). V lost 7 bases, J lost 2 bases, and 14 bases lay in between. CDR3 length: 13 amino acids. This CDR3 is CSGTNDPNTEAFF. Written as DNA, the CDR3 is TGCAGTGGGACGAACGATCCCAACACTGAAGCTTTCTTT.